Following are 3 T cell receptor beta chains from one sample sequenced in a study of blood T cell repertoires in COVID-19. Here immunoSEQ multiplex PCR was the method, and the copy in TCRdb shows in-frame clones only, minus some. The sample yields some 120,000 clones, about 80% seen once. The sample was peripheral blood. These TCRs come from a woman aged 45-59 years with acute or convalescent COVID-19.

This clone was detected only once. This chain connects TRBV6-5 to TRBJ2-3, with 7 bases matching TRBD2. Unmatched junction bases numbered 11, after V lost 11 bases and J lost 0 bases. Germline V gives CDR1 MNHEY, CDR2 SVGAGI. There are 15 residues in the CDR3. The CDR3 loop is CAAKRGRVSTDTQYF. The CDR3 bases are TGTGCCGCGAAGCGGGGAAGAGTTAGCACAGATACGCAGTATTTT.

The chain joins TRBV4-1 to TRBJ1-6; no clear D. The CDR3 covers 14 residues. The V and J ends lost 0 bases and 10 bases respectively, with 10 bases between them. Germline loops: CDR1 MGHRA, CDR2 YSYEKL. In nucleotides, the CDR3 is TGCGCCAGCAGCCAAGATGAGCGTGGGTCACCCCTCCACTTT. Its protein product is CASSQDERGSPLHF.

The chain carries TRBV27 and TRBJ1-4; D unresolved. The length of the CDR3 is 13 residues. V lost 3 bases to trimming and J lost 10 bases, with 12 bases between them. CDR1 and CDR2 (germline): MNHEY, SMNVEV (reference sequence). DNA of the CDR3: TGTGCCAGCAGTTTGATAAAGGGAGGAAAACTGTTTTTT. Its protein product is CASSLIKGGKLFF.